This TCR beta chain was sequenced for a study of blood T cells in healthy people across ages. Details on this clonotype: The antigen remains undetermined.

With a J-beta primer mix and a sample-barcoded 5' primer, a second PCR ran about 7 to 11 cycles. TCRdb reanalysed the 5' RACE reads using MiXCR and keeps one entry per CDR3 protein. The table lists approximately 850,000 distinct CDR3 sequences, around two fifths of them singletons, with about a fifth in the top ten. The germline V gene encodes CDR1 LGHNA and CDR2 YSLEER. The CDR3 runs 11 residues. V was cut by 2 bases and J by 7 bases, with 5 bases left in between. Study results and limitations: From one million sequenced T cells, diversity estimates were lower bounds. Across the age range, TCR beta diversity per million T cells fell in a roughly linear way.

J is TRBJ2-5 and V is TRBV4-3, with D uncertain. This TCR was sampled from a man in his 60s in good health. The specimen sequenced was blood. The CDR3 region is CASSQFVTQYF. The CDR3, as DNA: TGCGCCAGCAGCCAATTTGTGACCCAGTACTTC.